Below are 32 T cell receptor beta chains sequenced from a single sample in a study of blood T cell repertoires in COVID-19. The method was immunoSEQ multiplex PCR; TCRdb's version includes in-frame clones alone and lacks a portion of them. The table has 88,000 or so clones, over 80% seen once; the top ten hold roughly 11%. Material for sequencing was peripheral blood. All receptors come from a human donor in a cohort sampled during active COVID-19.

The genes are TRBV5-1 and TRBJ2-3; a possible D gene is TRBD1 (5 bases). With 0 bases removed from V and 1 base from J, the gap between germline ends came to 6 bases. This CDR3 spans 14 amino acids. Per the germline V gene, CDR1 is SGHRS and CDR2 is YFSETQ. Here the CDR3 DNA reads TGCGCCAGCAGCTTGGACAGGCGCACAGATACGCAGTATTTT. This gives the protein CASSLDRRTDTQYF.

This clone showed up just once. The chain recombines TRBV18 with TRBJ2-5, with a possible D match to TRBD1 (6 bases). This CDR3 region has 18 residues. Trimming removed 4 bases from V and 5 bases from J, with 26 bases in between. Looked up from germline, CDR1 is KGHSH and CDR2 is LQKENI. The CDR3 sequence is CASSQQISSPGQWETQYF. Here the CDR3 DNA reads TGTGCCAGCTCACAACAAATTTCCTCCCCCGGACAGTGGGAGACCCAGTACTTC.

The CDR3 spells CASSSSPPRDGYTF. CDR3 sequence (DNA): TGTGCCAGCAGCTCTAGCCCTCCTCGGGATGGCTACACCTTC. The V gene is TRBV28, the J gene TRBJ1-2; unclear D gene. Germline CDR1 reads MDHEN; CDR2 reads SYDVKM. Trimming cost V 6 bases and J 6 bases, with 17 bases left between them. The CDR3 totals 14 residues.

The chain links TRBV11-2 to TRBJ1-1; tentatively, D is TRBD1 (5 bases). CDR3 length: 16 residues. With 5 bases removed from V and 0 bases from J, the gap between germline ends came to 16 bases. The germline V gene has CDR1 SGHAT and CDR2 FQNNGV. This CDR3 is CASSARDDRLNTEAFF. In DNA, the CDR3 is TGTGCCAGCAGCGCCAGGGATGACCGGTTGAACACTGAAGCTTTCTTT.

V is TRBV27 and J is TRBJ1-1; no reliable D call. The CDR3 contains 15 residues. V was clipped by 2 bases and J by 0 bases, with 10 bases between them. The germline V gene encodes CDR1 MNHEY and CDR2 SMNVEV (reference sequence). Here the CDR3 reads CASSLRGQLNTEAFF. CDR3 nucleotide sequence: TGTGCCAGCAGTTTAAGAGGCCAGCTGAACACTGAAGCTTTCTTT.

The chain is built from TRBV30 and TRBJ2-1; perhaps TRBD2 as D (6 bases). In germline, CDR1 is GTSNPN, CDR2 SVGIG (reference sequence). V lost 0 bases, J lost 12 bases, and 12 bases lay in between. The CDR3 consists of 12 residues. The CDR3 loop reads CAWSVPASVQFF. The CDR3 coding sequence is TGTGCCTGGAGTGTACCGGCTAGCGTGCAGTTCTTC.

This clone has more than one count but fewer than ten. The chain joins TRBV7-2 to TRBJ1-5; 9 nucleotides agree with TRBD1. The germline V gene has CDR1 SGHTA and CDR2 FQGNSA. The junction had 9 bases not matched to a gene; V was cut back by 2 bases and J by 7 bases. There are 16 residues in the CDR3. The CDR3 coding sequence is TGTGCCAGCAGCTTAAATACAGGGGGCGGTGGCCAGCCCCAGCATTTT. As protein: CASSLNTGGGGQPQHF.

V gene TRBV18 combines with J gene TRBJ2-7; TRBD1 agrees at 11 bases. Per the germline V gene, CDR1 is KGHSH and CDR2 is LQKENI. V was clipped by 5 bases and J by 6 bases; unmatched bases: 6. The CDR3 has 14 residues. This chain's CDR3 is CASSISDRGLEQYF. CDR3 DNA sequence: TGTGCCAGCTCAATTTCGGACAGGGGGCTCGAGCAGTACTTC.

This chain joins TRBV9 and TRBJ2-2; tentative D call: TRBD1 (6 bases). Germline loops: CDR1 SGDLS, CDR2 YYNGEE. Trimming stripped 4 bases from V and 1 base from J, with 17 bases between. The length of the CDR3 is 17 residues. CDR3 in DNA: TGTGCCAGCAGCCCATTCACCGGGACATTGAACACCGGGGAGCTGTTTTTT. It specifies CASSPFTGTLNTGELFF.

This clone was seen only once. This chain connects TRBV7-2 to TRBJ2-3; 7 nucleotides agree with TRBD2. CDR1 and CDR2 from the germline V gene are SGHTA and FQGNSA. The CDR3 sequence is 15 residues long. J lost 4 bases, V lost 6 bases, and 10 bases had no gene match. CDR3 in amino acids: CASRQLAVGADTQYF. The CDR3 DNA reads as TGTGCCAGCAGACAGCTAGCGGTAGGGGCAGATACGCAGTATTTT.

The genes are TRBV27 and TRBJ2-3; 12 nucleotides line up with TRBD2. This CDR3 is 16 amino acids long. Germline-derived CDR1 and CDR2 are MNHEY and SMNVEV (reference sequence). V shed 4 bases and J 1 base; nucleotides not matched to a gene: 3. The CDR3 sequence: CASSSRTSGGTDTQYF. The CDR3 nucleotides read TGTGCCAGCAGTTCCCGGACTAGCGGGGGCACAGATACGCAGTATTTT.

This clone has more than one count but fewer than ten. The chain carries TRBV3-1 (or the pseudogene TRBV3-2) and TRBJ1-6; D call uncertain. Trimming cost V 7 bases and J 0 bases, with 7 bases left between them. Germline CDR1 is LGHDT and CDR2 is YNNKEL (reference sequence). The CDR3 covers 14 residues. The chain's CDR3 is CASKESSYNSPLHF. The CDR3 region has the DNA TGTGCCAGCAAGGAGAGCTCCTATAATTCACCCCTCCACTTT.

This sequence joins TRBV5-1 and TRBJ2-7, with D unresolved. Trimming removed 1 base from V and 4 bases from J, with 6 bases in between. The CDR3 sequence is 12 residues long. Germline CDR1 reads SGHRS; CDR2 reads YFSETQ. The CDR3 here is CASSLTEYEQYF. The DNA for the CDR3 is TGCGCCAGCAGCTTGACAGAATACGAGCAGTACTTC. Looking up the rest from reference TRBV5-1 and TRBJ2-7 gives the full variable domain: KAGVTQTPRYLIKTRGQQVTLSCSPISGHRSVSWYQQTPGQGLQFLFEYFSETQRNKGNFPGRFSGRQFSNSRSEMNVSTLELGDSALYLCASSLTEYEQYFGPGTRLTVT.

For the CDR3, the DNA is TGTGCCAGCAGCTTAGCCCCGGGAAGCTACGAGCAGTACTTC. Translated: CASSLAPGSYEQYF. The genes are TRBV7-2 and TRBJ2-7, with D tentatively TRBD2 (5 bases). The CDR3 length is 14 residues. V lost 0 bases to trimming and J lost 3 bases, with 9 bases between them. Per the germline V gene, CDR1 is SGHTA and CDR2 is FQGNSA.

The chain employs TRBV11-2 and TRBJ2-2; 10 bases align to TRBD2. The CDR3 length is 17 residues. Germline lookup yields CDR1 SGHAT and CDR2 FQNNGV. Losses at the gene ends were 5 bases for V and 4 bases for J; bases not matched to a gene: 10. CDR3 protein: CASSPRLAGVLTGELFF. The CDR3 DNA reads as TGTGCCAGCAGCCCGCGGCTAGCGGGGGTTCTCACCGGGGAGCTGTTTTTT. Based on the CDR3 plus reference TRBV11-2 and TRBJ2-2, the full variable domain is EAGVAQSPRYKIIEKRQSVAFWCNPISGHATLYWYQQILGQGPKLLIQFQNNGVVDDSQLPKDRFSAERLKGVDSTLKIQPAKLEDSAVYLCASSPRLAGVLTGELFFGEGSRLTVL.

V gene TRBV3-1 (or the pseudogene TRBV3-2) combines with J gene TRBJ2-2, with no clear D. Germline CDR1 is LGHDT and CDR2 is YNNKEL (reference sequence). With 1 base removed from V and 2 bases from J, the gap between germline ends came to 8 bases. The CDR3 is 15 residues long. In nucleotides, the CDR3 is TGTGCCAGCAGCCAAGCTCGTTTAAACACCGGGGAGCTGTTTTTT. It specifies CASSQARLNTGELFF.

The chain combines TRBV20-1 with TRBJ2-3, with 8 positions matching TRBD1. V was pared by 3 bases and J by 1 base, with 6 bases of the junction left unmatched. Germline V gives CDR1 DFQATT, CDR2 SNEGSKA (reference sequence). CDR3 length: 15 amino acids. CDR3: CSASRQGKGTDTQYF. The CDR3 DNA reads TGCAGTGCTAGTAGACAGGGGAAGGGCACAGATACGCAGTATTTT.

This clone was seen a few times. The rearrangement links TRBV9 to TRBJ1-2, with a weak D call TRBD1 (6 bases). CDR1 is SGDLS, CDR2 YYNGEE, per germline. The CDR3 is made up of 13 amino acids. Trimming pared 4 bases from V and 5 bases from J, leaving 12 bases between. CDR3 nucleotide sequence: TGTGCCAGCAGCCCCAGGGGAGGGTATGGCTACACCTTC. Translating gives CASSPRGGYGYTF.

This chain joins TRBV19 and TRBJ1-6, with D unresolved. This CDR3 contains 13 residues. Trimming left V 5 bases short and J 7 bases short, with 9 bases between. CDR1 is LNHDA, CDR2 SQIVND, per germline (reference sequence). CDR3 region: CASSPGGNSPLHF. The CDR3 nucleotides read TGTGCCAGTAGTCCGGGAGGAAATTCACCCCTCCACTTT.

This chain joins TRBV29-1 and TRBJ2-1, with 7 bases lining up with TRBD2. The V gene's germline CDR1 is SQVTM and CDR2 ANQGSEA. The CDR3 has 12 amino acids. V trimming: 3 bases; J trimming: 13 bases; junction bases outside the gene matches: 9. DNA of the CDR3: TGCAGCGTTGACGGGCGGGAGCGGTCCCAGTTCTTC. It specifies CSVDGRERSQFF.

There are a few counts of this clone. Other DNA sequences in the sample encode the same CDR3. This rearrangement joins TRBV11-3 to TRBJ2-3; 8 bases are a match to TRBD2. The V gene end was trimmed by 4 bases and the J gene end by 10 bases; junction bases not matched to a gene: 7. This CDR3 has 13 amino acids. Germline V gene lookup returns CDR1 SGHNT and CDR2 YENEEA. CDR3 residues: CASSSGGGRPQYF. In DNA, the CDR3 is TGTGCCAGCAGCTCCGGGGGGGGCAGGCCGCAGTATTTT.

The count of this clone is one. J is TRBJ1-1 and V is TRBV5-1; D is uncertain. The CDR3 has 14 residues. The V and J ends lost 0 bases and 1 base respectively, with 7 bases between them. Germline-derived CDR1 and CDR2 are SGHRS and YFSETQ. Written as DNA, the CDR3 is TGCGCCAGCAGCTTGGTTTCCAGGAACACTGAAGCTTTCTTT. Translating it yields CASSLVSRNTEAFF.

The V gene is TRBV5-1, the J gene TRBJ2-5; TRBD1 matches at 7 bases. The junction had 7 bases not matched to a gene; V was cut back by 0 bases and J by 2 bases. The germline CDR1 and CDR2 sequences are SGHRS and YFSETQ. The length of the CDR3 is 16 residues. CDR3 sequence (DNA): TGCGCCAGCAGCTTGGGGCTAGGGACAGAACAAGAGACCCAGTACTTC. It encodes CASSLGLGTEQETQYF.

Only one count was recorded for this clone. The V call is TRBV28, the J call TRBJ2-7; TRBD1 is a possible D gene (5 bases). This CDR3 region has 12 residues. The germline V gene encodes CDR1 MDHEN and CDR2 SYDVKM. V lost 3 bases, J lost 6 bases, and 9 bases lay in between. The CDR3 region is CASSFSGFEQYF. The DNA for the CDR3 is TGTGCCAGCAGTTTCTCAGGGTTCGAGCAGTACTTC. Drawing the rest from reference TRBV28 and TRBJ2-7, the complete variable domain is DVKVTQSSRYLVKRTGEKVFLECVQDMDHENMFWYRQDPGLGLRLIYFSYDVKMKEKGDIPEGYSVSREKKERFSLILESASTNQTSMYLCASSFSGFEQYFGPGTRLTVT.

The chain joins TRBV20-1 to TRBJ2-2; the match to TRBD2 covers 8 bases. Germline loops: CDR1 DFQATT, CDR2 SNEGSKA (reference sequence). The CDR3 totals 18 residues. V was clipped by 3 bases and J by 6 bases; unmatched bases: 18. CDR3 loop: CSASSGRFQRGLSGELFF. The CDR3 nucleotides are TGCAGTGCTAGTAGCGGTCGCTTCCAGCGGGGGCTATCCGGGGAGCTGTTTTTT.

The chain employs TRBV12-3 or TRBV12-4 and TRBJ1-2, with 8 bases matching TRBD1. The CDR3 consists of 13 residues. V lost 3 bases to trimming and J lost 4 bases; unmatched junction nucleotides: 1. The CDR3 nucleotides are TGTGCCAGCAGTTTGGGACAGGTCTATGGCTACACCTTC. Translation: CASSLGQVYGYTF.

The rearrangement joins TRBV5-4 to TRBJ2-5; 7 bases map to TRBD1. Germline CDR1 SGHNT, CDR2 YYREEE (reference sequence). The CDR3 covers 15 residues. Unmatched junction bases numbered 11, after V lost 4 bases and J lost 5 bases. In DNA form, the CDR3 reads TGTGCCAGCAGCCCCCGGGACAGAATAGATGAGACCCAGTACTTC. Amino acid sequence: CASSPRDRIDETQYF.

The chain has TRBV7-6 and TRBJ1-6; 7 bases line up with TRBD1. The germline gives CDR1 SGHVS, CDR2 FNYEAQ. Trimming removed 5 bases from V and 2 bases from J; junction bases left unmatched: 6. The CDR3 spans 16 residues. The CDR3 loop reads CASSKDGQAYNSPLHF. The CDR3 nucleotides are TGTGCCAGCAGCAAGGATGGACAGGCCTATAATTCACCCCTCCACTTT. Full variable domain (outside the CDR3, taken from reference TRBV7-6 and TRBJ1-6): GAGVSQSPRYKVTKRGQDVALRCDPISGHVSLYWYRQALGQGPEFLTYFNYEAQQDKSGLPNDRFSAERPEGSISTLTIQRTEQRDSAMYRCASSKDGQAYNSPLHFGNGTRLTVT.

This chain uses TRBV2 with TRBJ1-1; 10 bases map to TRBD1. Germline V gives CDR1 SNHLY, CDR2 FYNNEI. The CDR3 is 15 residues long. Trimming at V came to 4 bases and at J to 8 bases, leaving 10 bases not matched to a gene. CDR3 bases: TGTGCCAGCAGTGGGAGGACAGGGGGGAAATCCGAAGCTTTCTTT. As protein: CASSGRTGGKSEAFF. Based on the CDR3 plus reference TRBV2 and TRBJ1-1, the full variable domain is EPEVTQTPSHQVTQMGQEVILRCVPISNHLYFYWYRQILGQKVEFLVSFYNNEISEKSEIFDDQFSVERPDGSNFTLKIRSTKLEDSAMYFCASSGRTGGKSEAFFGQGTRLTVV.

The chain recombines TRBV11-2 with TRBJ1-1; D is unresolved. This CDR3 is 13 amino acids long. Germline V gives CDR1 SGHAT, CDR2 FQNNGV. With 2 bases removed from V and 1 base from J, the gap between germline ends came to 5 bases. In DNA form, the CDR3 reads TGTGCCAGCAGCTTAATAGAGAACACTGAAGCTTTCTTT. It yields the protein CASSLIENTEAFF.

CDR3 DNA sequence: TGTGCCAGCAGCTCAATCCTAATGTTAACCGGGACAGGGGGTATTCAGGAGCAGTTCTTC. Residues: CASSSILMLTGTGGIQEQFF. The chain couples TRBV7-3 to TRBJ2-1, with 11 bases identical to TRBD1. Trimming removed 4 bases from V and 10 bases from J; junction bases left unmatched: 24. CDR1 is SGHTA, CDR2 FQGTGA, per germline. CDR3 size: 20 residues.

The chain couples TRBV9 to TRBJ1-6; unclear D gene. Looked up from germline, CDR1 is SGDLS and CDR2 is YYNGEE. The CDR3 has 15 residues. Trimming took 4 bases from V and 13 from J, leaving 21 bases between them. CDR3 nucleotides: TGTGCCAGCAGCCCAACACCTGAAGGAGAGGGCCCCCTCCACTTT. This codes for CASSPTPEGEGPLHF.